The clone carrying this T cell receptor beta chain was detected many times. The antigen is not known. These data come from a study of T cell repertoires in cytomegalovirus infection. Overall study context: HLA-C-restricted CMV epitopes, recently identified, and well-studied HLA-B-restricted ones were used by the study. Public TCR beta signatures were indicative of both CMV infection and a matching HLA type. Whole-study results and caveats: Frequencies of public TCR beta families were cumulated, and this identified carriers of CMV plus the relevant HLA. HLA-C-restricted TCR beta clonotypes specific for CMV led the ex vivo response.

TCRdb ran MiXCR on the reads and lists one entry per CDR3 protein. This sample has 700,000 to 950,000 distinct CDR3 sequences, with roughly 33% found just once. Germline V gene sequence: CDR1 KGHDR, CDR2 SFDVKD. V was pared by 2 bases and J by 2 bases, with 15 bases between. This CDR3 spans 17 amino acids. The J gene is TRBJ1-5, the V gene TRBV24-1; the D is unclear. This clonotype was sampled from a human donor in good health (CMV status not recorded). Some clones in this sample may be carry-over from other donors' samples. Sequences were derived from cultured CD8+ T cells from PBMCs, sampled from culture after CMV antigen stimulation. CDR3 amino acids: CATSDSRARPGNQPQHF. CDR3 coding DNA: TGTGCCACCAGTGATTCACGGGCTCGCCCCGGCAATCAGCCCCAGCATTTT.